The rows below give T cell receptor beta chains drawn from one sample of a study of response to subunit inactivated influenza vaccine. From the RT-PCR reads, TCRdb called clonotypes with MiXCR, one entry per CDR3 protein. Of approximately 530,000 distinct CDR3 sequences listed, 10% to 15% are singletons. The sample was PBMCs from blood, taken roughly 48 days after vaccination. The source of these receptors is a man aged 50-59 years who received an inactivated influenza vaccine. CDR3s include the opening cysteine and the closing phenylalanine or tryptophan. A D gene is named only where the DNA matches it firmly. Size is omitted from some rows. Given values are once, few, many or a class for expanded clones.

j_gene: TRBJ1-6
d_gene: TRBD1
v_gene: TRBV20-1
abundance: many
CDR3aa: CSARDPVTGTANSPLHF
CDR3nt: TGCAGTGCTAGAGATCCGGTTACGGGGACAGCTAATTCACCCCTCCACTTT

j_gene: TRBJ2-2
d_gene: TRBD2
v_gene: TRBV10-3
abundance: .
CDR3aa: CAISEGGGLYTGELFF
CDR3nt: TGTGCCATCAGTGAGGGGGGGGGACTTTACACCGGGGAGCTGTTTTTT

j_gene: TRBJ2-7
d_gene: TRBD1
v_gene: TRBV5-6
abundance: few
CDR3aa: CASSLETGGWAYEQYF
CDR3nt: TGTGCCAGCAGCTTGGAGACAGGGGGTTGGGCCTACGAGCAGTACTTC

j_gene: TRBJ2-1
d_gene: TRBD1
v_gene: TRBV27
abundance: .
CDR3aa: CASSLGPGQGGNEQFF
CDR3nt: TGTGCCAGCAGTTTAGGTCCCGGACAGGGCGGCAATGAGCAGTTCTTC

j_gene: TRBJ1-3
d_gene: .
v_gene: TRBV11-2
abundance: .
CDR3aa: CASSLFRGDGNTIYF
CDR3nt: TGTGCCAGCAGCTTATTCAGGGGCGATGGAAACACCATATATTTT

j_gene: TRBJ2-5
d_gene: .
v_gene: TRBV2
abundance: few
CDR3aa: CASSALGGGETQYF
CDR3nt: TGTGCCAGCAGTGCGTTGGGGGGCGGAGAGACCCAGTACTTC

j_gene: TRBJ2-1
d_gene: .
v_gene: TRBV2
abundance: few
CDR3aa: CASSPPLGSAYNEQFF
CDR3nt: TGTGCCAGCAGTCCCCCACTAGGGAGTGCCTACAATGAGCAGTTCTTC

j_gene: TRBJ2-5
d_gene: .
v_gene: TRBV7-9
abundance: many
CDR3aa: CASSLGLRRVETQYF
CDR3nt: TGTGCCAGCAGCTTAGGGCTCCGACGGGTAGAGACCCAGTACTTC

j_gene: TRBJ2-4
d_gene: .
v_gene: TRBV20-1
abundance: .
CDR3aa: CSARVGSDSRSIQYF
CDR3nt: TGCAGTGCTAGAGTGGGGTCGGACAGTCGGAGCATTCAGTACTTC

j_gene: TRBJ2-2
d_gene: .
v_gene: TRBV5-1
abundance: few
CDR3aa: CASTSSMTGELFF
CDR3nt: TGCGCCAGCACAAGTTCGATGACCGGGGAGCTGTTTTTT

j_gene: TRBJ2-1
d_gene: TRBD1
v_gene: TRBV10-3
abundance: .
CDR3aa: CAITPDRDTYNEQFF
CDR3nt: TGTGCCATCACCCCGGACAGGGACACCTACAATGAGCAGTTCTTC

j_gene: TRBJ2-3
d_gene: TRBD2
v_gene: TRBV7-8
abundance: .
CDR3aa: CASSLASLAGAITDTQYF
CDR3nt: TGTGCCAGCAGCTTAGCCTCGCTAGCGGGGGCTATCACAGATACGCAGTATTTT

j_gene: TRBJ2-7
d_gene: .
v_gene: TRBV6-2/TRBV6-3
abundance: .
CDR3aa: CASSYSSGGVDSYEQYF
CDR3nt: TGTGCCAGCAGTTACTCGAGTGGCGGGGTTGATTCCTACGAGCAGTACTTC

j_gene: TRBJ2-5
d_gene: .
v_gene: TRBV5-1
abundance: few
CDR3aa: CASSLTGDEETQYF
CDR3nt: TGCGCCAGCAGCTTGACCGGGGACGAAGAGACCCAGTACTTC

j_gene: TRBJ1-2
d_gene: .
v_gene: TRBV6-1
abundance: many
CDR3aa: CASRFRGREGYTF
CDR3nt: TGTGCCAGCAGATTCCGGGGCAGAGAAGGCTACACCTTC

j_gene: TRBJ2-5
d_gene: .
v_gene: TRBV24-1
abundance: .
CDR3aa: CATSDIMETQYF
CDR3nt: TGTGCCACCAGTGACATCATGGAGACCCAGTACTTC

j_gene: TRBJ2-2
d_gene: TRBD2
v_gene: TRBV13
abundance: few
CDR3aa: CASREPGLVASNTGELFF
CDR3nt: TGTGCCAGCAGAGAACCGGGACTAGTGGCCTCGAACACCGGGGAGCTGTTTTTT

j_gene: TRBJ2-7
d_gene: .
v_gene: TRBV10-3
abundance: .
CDR3aa: CAISEHRDGSYEQYF
CDR3nt: TGTGCCATCAGTGAGCATAGGGACGGATCCTACGAGCAGTACTTC

j_gene: TRBJ2-3
d_gene: .
v_gene: TRBV5-1
abundance: .
CDR3aa: CASSLSGGGRRPDTQYF
CDR3nt: TGCGCCAGCAGCCTCTCAGGGGGCGGGAGACGGCCAGATACGCAGTATTTT

j_gene: TRBJ2-7
d_gene: .
v_gene: TRBV20-1
abundance: few
CDR3aa: CSARAPVGSLAEQYF
CDR3nt: TGCAGTGCTAGAGCCCCGGTAGGATCGCTAGCCGAGCAGTACTTC

j_gene: TRBJ2-7
d_gene: .
v_gene: TRBV7-2
abundance: .
CDR3aa: CASSLAPDTYEQYF
CDR3nt: TGTGCCAGCAGCTTAGCGCCGGATACCTACGAGCAGTACTTC

j_gene: TRBJ1-5
d_gene: TRBD1
v_gene: TRBV6-5
abundance: few
CDR3aa: CASSSQQGPGQPQHF
CDR3nt: TGTGCCAGCAGTTCCCAACAGGGGCCAGGTCAGCCCCAGCATTTT

j_gene: TRBJ1-2
d_gene: .
v_gene: TRBV20-1
abundance: .
CDR3aa: CSAPRNYGYTF
CDR3nt: TGCAGTGCGCCTAGAAACTATGGCTACACCTTC

j_gene: TRBJ2-1
d_gene: TRBD2
v_gene: TRBV4-3
abundance: .
CDR3aa: CASSQGSSGDYEQFF
CDR3nt: TGCGCCAGCAGCCAAGGGTCTAGCGGGGACTATGAGCAGTTCTTC

j_gene: TRBJ2-7
d_gene: .
v_gene: TRBV5-1
abundance: once
CDR3aa: CASSSNIGQGYSYEQYF
CDR3nt: TGCGCCAGCAGCTCCAACATAGGGCAGGGCTACTCCTACGAGCAGTACTTC

j_gene: TRBJ1-2
d_gene: TRBD1
v_gene: TRBV5-1
abundance: many
CDR3aa: CASSSVEGANYGYTF
CDR3nt: TGCGCCAGCAGCAGTGTGGAGGGGGCGAACTATGGCTACACCTTC

j_gene: TRBJ2-1
d_gene: TRBD2
v_gene: TRBV7-9
abundance: many
CDR3aa: CASSSRGAGGNNEQFF
CDR3nt: TGTGCCAGCAGCTCCCGGGGAGCGGGGGGGAACAATGAGCAGTTCTTC

j_gene: TRBJ2-1
d_gene: .
v_gene: TRBV29-1
abundance: many
CDR3aa: CSTRNSAEQFF
CDR3nt: TGCAGCACGAGGAACTCCGCTGAGCAGTTCTTC

j_gene: TRBJ2-7
d_gene: .
v_gene: TRBV5-1
abundance: many
CDR3aa: CASSLRLDRRETYEQYF
CDR3nt: TGCGCCAGCAGCCTCCGTTTGGACAGGAGGGAAACCTACGAGCAGTACTTC

j_gene: TRBJ2-3
d_gene: .
v_gene: TRBV12-3/TRBV12-4
abundance: .
CDR3aa: CASSSVQGLLGDTQYF
CDR3nt: TGTGCCAGCAGTTCGGTTCAGGGACTTTTAGGAGATACGCAGTATTTT

j_gene: TRBJ2-5
d_gene: TRBD1
v_gene: TRBV7-2
abundance: .
CDR3aa: CASSLGQGGSETQYF
CDR3nt: TGTGCCAGCAGCCTGGGACAGGGAGGGTCAGAGACCCAGTACTTC

j_gene: TRBJ1-1
d_gene: .
v_gene: TRBV12-3/TRBV12-4
abundance: .
CDR3aa: CASSLGVQNTEAFF
CDR3nt: TGTGCCAGCAGTTTAGGTGTGCAGAACACTGAAGCTTTCTTT

j_gene: TRBJ1-6
d_gene: .
v_gene: TRBV12-3/TRBV12-4
abundance: few
CDR3aa: CASSSGLRYNSPLHF
CDR3nt: TGTGCCAGCAGTTCCGGCCTACGGTATAATTCACCCCTCCACTTT

j_gene: TRBJ2-6
d_gene: .
v_gene: TRBV28
abundance: .
CDR3aa: CASSYARLPGANVLTF
CDR3nt: TGTGCCAGCAGTTATGCAAGACTACCTGGGGCCAACGTCCTGACTTTC

j_gene: TRBJ2-1
d_gene: TRBD1
v_gene: TRBV4-1
abundance: .
CDR3aa: CASSVPFGQGGSYEQFF
CDR3nt: TGCGCCAGCAGCGTACCCTTCGGACAGGGCGGCTCTTATGAGCAGTTCTTC

j_gene: TRBJ2-7
d_gene: TRBD2
v_gene: TRBV5-1
abundance: many
CDR3aa: CASSLASGSRYEQYF
CDR3nt: TGCGCCAGCAGCTTGGCGAGCGGGAGTCGATACGAGCAGTACTTC

j_gene: TRBJ2-3
d_gene: .
v_gene: TRBV5-1
abundance: many
CDR3aa: CASSLAAVTDTQYF
CDR3nt: TGCGCCAGCAGCTTGGCCGCAGTCACAGATACGCAGTATTTT

j_gene: TRBJ2-7
d_gene: TRBD2
v_gene: TRBV20-1
abundance: .
CDR3aa: CSARRDYNYEQYF
CDR3nt: TGCAGTGCGAGAAGGGACTACAACTACGAGCAGTACTTC

j_gene: TRBJ2-2
d_gene: .
v_gene: TRBV7-6
abundance: many
CDR3aa: CASSLTESGELFF
CDR3nt: TGTGCCAGCAGCTTAACGGAATCCGGGGAGCTGTTTTTT

j_gene: TRBJ2-5
d_gene: .
v_gene: TRBV7-2
abundance: few
CDR3aa: CASSLGGVSRGTQYF
CDR3nt: TGTGCCAGCAGCTTAGGGGGGGTCTCCCGGGGGACCCAGTACTTC

j_gene: TRBJ2-1
d_gene: .
v_gene: TRBV20-1
abundance: many
CDR3aa: CSARVPRREDNEQFF
CDR3nt: TGCAGTGCTAGGGTTCCCCGCAGGGAGGACAATGAGCAGTTCTTC

j_gene: TRBJ2-7
d_gene: .
v_gene: TRBV10-2
abundance: .
CDR3aa: CASSGGKGYEQYF
CDR3nt: TGCGCCAGCAGTGGGGGGAAAGGCTACGAGCAGTACTTC

j_gene: TRBJ2-1
d_gene: TRBD2
v_gene: TRBV7-3
abundance: few
CDR3aa: CASSPTSDYNEQFF
CDR3nt: TGTGCCAGCAGCCCCACTAGCGATTACAATGAGCAGTTCTTC

j_gene: TRBJ2-1
d_gene: TRBD2
v_gene: TRBV6-1
abundance: .
CDR3aa: CASRAPGLAGNNEQFF
CDR3nt: TGTGCCAGCAGGGCGCCCGGACTAGCGGGGAACAATGAGCAGTTCTTC